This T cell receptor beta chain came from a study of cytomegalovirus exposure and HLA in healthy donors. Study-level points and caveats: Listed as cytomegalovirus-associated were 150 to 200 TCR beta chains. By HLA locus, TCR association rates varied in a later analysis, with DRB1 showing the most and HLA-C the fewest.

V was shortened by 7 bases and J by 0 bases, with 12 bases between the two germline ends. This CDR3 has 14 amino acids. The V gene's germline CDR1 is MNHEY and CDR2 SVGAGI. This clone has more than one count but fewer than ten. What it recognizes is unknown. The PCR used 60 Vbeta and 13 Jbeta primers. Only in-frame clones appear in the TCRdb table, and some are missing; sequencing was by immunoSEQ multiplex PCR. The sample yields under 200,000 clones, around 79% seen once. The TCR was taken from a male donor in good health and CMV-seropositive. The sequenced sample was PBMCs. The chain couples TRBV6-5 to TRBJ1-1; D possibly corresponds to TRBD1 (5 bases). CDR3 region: CASTRDSMNTEAFF. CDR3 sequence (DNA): TGTGCCAGCACCCGAGACAGTATGAACACTGAAGCTTTCTTT.